A single sample is the source of the 24 T cell receptor beta chains below, sequenced in a study of shared clonotypes between healthy human individuals. Here immunoSEQ multiplex PCR was the method, and the copy in TCRdb shows in-frame clones only, minus some. In the table there are 180,000 or so clones, around 93% of which are singletons. The specimen sequenced was naive CD4+ T cells sorted from blood. The subset was: CD45RA+ positively selected. The receptors were gathered from a young woman in good health.

The chain links TRBV27 to TRBJ2-7; D is possibly TRBD2 (5 bases). From germline, CDR1 is MNHEY and CDR2 SMNVEV (reference sequence). Trimming cost V 4 bases and J 3 bases, with 19 bases left between them. The length of the CDR3 is 16 residues. The CDR3 region is CASSSILWGDGYEQYF. The CDR3 DNA sequence: TGTGCCAGCAGTTCCATTTTATGGGGAGATGGCTACGAGCAGTACTTC.

This clone was counted a few times. This chain uses TRBV2 with TRBJ2-7, with D possibly being TRBD1 or TRBD2 (6 bases each). The V and J ends lost 8 bases and 2 bases respectively, with 13 bases between them. Germline CDR1 is SNHLY and CDR2 is FYNNEI. The length of the CDR3 is 13 residues. The CDR3 here is CASRGGGTYEQYF. The CDR3 coding sequence is TGTGCCAGCCGAGGAGGGGGAACCTACGAGCAGTACTTC.

The chain recombines TRBV1 with TRBJ2-5. The J call is in doubt because the DNA end fits TRBJ2-7 better. TRBV1 is tagged as a pseudogene. This CDR3 contains 15 residues. CDR3 region: CTSSHGRVSSYEQYF. For the CDR3, the DNA is TGCACCAGCAGCCACGGACGGGTAAGCTCCTACGAGCAGTACTTC.

CDR3 sequence reads: CASSRTGNSGANVLTF. DNA of the CDR3: TGTGCCAGCTCCAGGACAGGGAACTCTGGGGCCAACGTCCTGACTTTC. The rearrangement joins TRBV18 to TRBJ2-6, with 8 bases that match TRBD1. The CDR3 spans 16 residues. Per the germline V gene, CDR1 is KGHSH and CDR2 is LQKENI. The V gene end was trimmed by 6 bases and the J gene end by 0 bases; junction bases not matched to a gene: 4.

The gene calls are TRBV28 and TRBJ2-5; 7 bases line up with TRBD1. The end of the DNA fits TRBJ2-7 better, so the J call may be wrong. Germline-derived CDR1 and CDR2 are MDHEN and SYDVKM. The CDR3 runs 12 residues. The CDR3 DNA reads TGTGCCAGCGAGGGACAGACCTACGAGCAGTACTTC. Protein product: CASEGQTYEQYF.

The table lists this clone with a count of one. The chain's CDR3 is CASSPVGPQGATGANVLTF. In nucleotides, the CDR3 is TGTGCCAGCTCACCGGTAGGACCTCAGGGGGCAACTGGGGCCAACGTCCTGACTTTC. The chain couples TRBV18 to TRBJ2-6; 8 positions match TRBD1. Per germline, CDR1 KGHSH and CDR2 LQKENI. Trimming removed 3 bases from V and 2 bases from J; junction bases left unmatched: 12. The CDR3 spans 19 residues.

The rearrangement joins TRBV7-9 to TRBJ2-7; 10 positions match TRBD1. The CDR3 is 14 residues long. Germline CDR1 SEHNR, CDR2 FQNEAQ (reference sequence). Losses at the gene ends were 5 bases for V and 3 bases for J; bases not matched to a gene: 4. CDR3: CASSNRTGGYEQYF. Here the CDR3 DNA reads TGTGCCAGCAGCAATCGGACAGGGGGCTACGAGCAGTACTTC.

V and J are TRBV2 and TRBJ1-1, with a possible D match to TRBD1 (5 bases). Germline loops: CDR1 SNHLY, CDR2 FYNNEI. The ends were cut back, 8 bases at V and 1 base at J, with 20 bases in the middle. This CDR3 has 16 amino acids. The CDR3 reads CASRLAGIAGNTEAFF. The CDR3 bases are TGTGCCAGCCGTCTAGCAGGGATTGCGGGGAACACTGAAGCTTTCTTT.

V is TRBV9 and J is TRBJ1-4, with 7 bases matching TRBD1. Germline CDR1 is SGDLS and CDR2 is YYNGEE. J gave up 5 bases and V 0 bases, and 4 bases lay outside the gene matches. The length of the CDR3 is 15 residues. The CDR3 DNA follows: TGTGCCAGCAGCGTAGCGGCGACAGGGAATGAAAAACTGTTTTTT. Translation gives CASSVAATGNEKLFF.

The genes are TRBV6-5 and TRBJ2-5, with 14 bases aligning to TRBD2. Germline values: CDR1 MNHEY, CDR2 SVGAGI. This CDR3 region has 15 residues. V shed 6 bases, J shed 11 bases, and the junction held 11 bases outside the gene matches. CDR3 in DNA: TGTGCCAGCAGCTCCGGACTAGCGGGGGGCGGGGAGCAGTACTTC. Translating gives CASSSGLAGGGEQYF.

The chain couples TRBV2 to TRBJ2-7, with 7 positions matching TRBD1. The CDR3 is 15 residues long. CDR1 SNHLY and CDR2 FYNNEI come from the germline V gene. Trimming at V came to 7 bases and at J to 5 bases, leaving 14 bases not matched to a gene. CDR3: CASKGRGQRRNEQYF. CDR3 in DNA: TGTGCCAGCAAGGGAAGGGGGCAAAGGCGGAACGAGCAGTACTTC.

The gene calls are TRBV18 and TRBJ1-3, with 9 nucleotides matching TRBD1. The CDR3 length is 16 residues. V dropped 3 bases and J dropped 3; count of bases not matched to a gene: 6. Per the germline V gene, CDR1 is KGHSH and CDR2 is LQKENI. The CDR3 region is CASSPRDREFGNTIYF. DNA of the CDR3: TGTGCCAGCTCACCCCGGGACAGGGAGTTTGGAAACACCATATATTTT. The full variable domain, rest sourced from reference TRBV18 and TRBJ1-3, is NAGVMQNPRHLVRRRGQEARLRCSPMKGHSHVYWYRQLPEEGLKFMVYLQKENIIDESGMPKERFSAEFPKEGPSILRIQQVVRGDSAAYFCASSPRDREFGNTIYFGEGSWLTVV.

V and J are TRBV20-1 and TRBJ2-5; D is undetermined. The DNA end lines up better with TRBJ2-7; the J call may be wrong. CDR3 length: 11 amino acids. Germline V gene sequence: CDR1 DFQATT, CDR2 SNEGSKA (reference sequence). The CDR3 DNA is TGCAGTGCAAAAACGCGCTACGAGCAGTACTTC. Translating it yields CSAKTRYEQYF.

This chain joins TRBV19 and TRBJ2-7, with 7 bases that match TRBD2. The CDR3 length is 13 residues. V gave up 3 bases and J gave up 3 bases; unmatched junction bases: 2. In germline, CDR1 is LNHDA, CDR2 SQIVND (reference sequence). This CDR3 reads CASSIGGFYEQYF. The CDR3 region has the DNA TGTGCCAGTAGTATCGGGGGGTTCTACGAGCAGTACTTC. The complete variable domain, with remaining parts taken from reference TRBV19 and TRBJ2-7, reads DGGITQSPKYLFRKEGQNVTLSCEQNLNHDAMYWYRQDPGQGLRLIYYSQIVNDFQKGDIAEGYSVSREKKESFPLTVTSAQKNPTAFYLCASSIGGFYEQYFGPGTRLTVT.

The chain uses TRBV29-1 and TRBJ2-1; D unresolved. The CDR3 is made up of 13 amino acids. V gave up 7 bases and J gave up 0 bases, with 10 bases separating them. Germline assignment: CDR1 SQVTM and CDR2 ANQGSEA. The CDR3 nucleotides are TGCAGCGCTTTTGGGGACTCCTACAATGAGCAGTTCTTC. This translates into CSAFGDSYNEQFF.

This chain links TRBV11-2 with TRBJ1-6; tentative D call: TRBD1 (5 bases). Germline CDR1 SGHAT, CDR2 FQNNGV. The CDR3 contains 12 residues. V shed 3 bases and J shed 16 bases, with 13 bases lying between them. The CDR3 coding sequence is TGTGCCAGCAGCTTTAAGGGGCGTATTCTCCACTTT. Translating it yields CASSFKGRILHF.

The J gene is TRBJ2-7, the V gene TRBV18; D is tentatively TRBD1 or TRBD2 (5 bases each). The CDR3 has 15 amino acids. Germline V CDR1 and CDR2: KGHSH, LQKENI. With 5 bases removed from V and 3 bases from J, the gap between germline ends came to 17 bases. This CDR3 is CASSYTGTENYEQYF. The CDR3 coding sequence is TGTGCCAGCTCATATACCGGGACCGAGAACTACGAGCAGTACTTC.

The rearrangement links TRBV5-6 to TRBJ2-1; D may correspond to TRBD1 or TRBD2 (5 bases each). CDR1 is SGHDT and CDR2 is YYEEEE in the germline V gene. V was trimmed by 4 bases and J by 0 bases, leaving 20 bases between them. This CDR3 contains 18 residues. The CDR3 coding sequence is TGTGCCAGCAGCCTCGGACACTTGGGAGCGAGCTCCTACAATGAGCAGTTCTTC. Its translation: CASSLGHLGASSYNEQFF.

The chain is built from TRBV2 and TRBJ2-7; TRBD1 matches 9 bases. J was trimmed by 5 bases and V by 7 bases; bases with no gene match: 12. In germline, CDR1 is SNHLY, CDR2 FYNNEI. There are 15 residues in the CDR3. This chain's CDR3 is CASKRRQGEVDEQYF. The CDR3 nucleotides are TGTGCCAGCAAGAGAAGACAGGGGGAGGTGGACGAGCAGTACTTC.

This clone appeared a few times. The rearrangement joins TRBV7-9 to TRBJ2-7, with 7 nucleotides matching TRBD2. The CDR3 extends over 15 amino acids. The trim removed 1 base at V and 3 bases at J, leaving 6 bases unmatched. Germline V gene lookup returns CDR1 SEHNR and CDR2 FQNEAQ (reference sequence). CDR3 protein: CASSLEGSGYYEQYF. CDR3 bases: TGTGCCAGCAGCTTAGAGGGTAGCGGGTACTACGAGCAGTACTTC.

This sequence joins TRBV28 and TRBJ1-1; the D gene is possibly TRBD1 (6 bases). V was cut by 5 bases and J by 6 bases, with 13 bases left in between. This CDR3 has 13 residues. From germline, CDR1 is MDHEN and CDR2 SYDVKM. In nucleotides, the CDR3 is TGTGCCAGCAGTGTCCGGGACACGCCTGAAGCTTTCTTT. Protein product: CASSVRDTPEAFF.

The chain couples TRBV21-1 to TRBJ1-4. TRBV21-1 is a pseudogene. CDR3 length: 21 residues. The CDR3, as DNA: TGTGCCAGCAGGAAATTTAGGGAATTTAAGCCCGGTGGGAACATGGATGGGAGACTGTTTTTT. This sequence encodes CASRKFREFKPGGNMDGRLFF.

The V and J genes are TRBV7-9 and TRBJ2-5, with a weak D call TRBD2 (6 bases). Judging by the DNA end, TRBJ2-7 fits better; the J call may be wrong. The germline V gene has CDR1 SEHNR and CDR2 FQNEAQ (reference sequence). The CDR3 totals 15 residues. CDR3 residues: CASSLIAGNTYEQYF. CDR3 sequence (DNA): TGTGCCAGCAGCTTAATCGCGGGGAACACCTACGAGCAGTACTTC.

The V and J genes are TRBV27 and TRBJ2-7, with 7 bases aligning to TRBD2. V dropped 6 bases and J dropped 2; count of bases not matched to a gene: 7. The germline V gene has CDR1 MNHEY and CDR2 SMNVEV (reference sequence). The CDR3 contains 14 residues. Written as DNA, the CDR3 is TGTGCCAGCAGGAGGCTAGCGGTTGCCTACGAGCAGTACTTC. Protein product: CASRRLAVAYEQYF.